The present entry profiles one T cell receptor (beta chain) with its context. A single count supports this clone. Its target antigen remains unknown. It has no much larger one-base neighbor in the sample; base qualities were not kept. TCRbeta CDR3 regions were amplified from genomic DNA using the immunoSEQ Assay, a bias-controlled multiplex PCR. As for the authors' bioinformatics: The number of nucleated cells in each sample was estimated from the amplification of reference gene primers within the assay. Sequence reads were collapsed and filtered to measure the absolute abundance of every unique TCRbeta CDR3 rearrangement. For each sample, productive Simpson clonality was calculated by taking the square root of Simpson's diversity index across productive rearrangements. Not all clones reach the TCRdb copy of this immuneACCESS table, which keeps in-frame sequences only. Checked studies attribute under half of the gap to unresolved V genes and leave the rest unexplained. V and J calls and clone size are as listed in that table; D and trimming were resolved from the DNA. For this sample there are tens of thousands of clones; 84% appear just once. Of the sample, roughly 25% is held by the ten largest clones.

Each collaborating institution followed its own protocols to collect whole blood in K2EDTA tubes. For TCRbeta analysis, collaborators shipped samples in one of three forms: frozen whole blood, isolated PBMCs, or DNA extracted from either of those sample types. Taken from the germline V gene (reference sequence), the CDR1 and CDR2 loops are SEHNR and FQNEAQ. Spanning cysteine to phenylalanine, the CDR3 consists of 15 amino acids. The retained sequence is limited to the CDR3, 45 bases, with the frame set at the first base. V is clipped by 2 bases and J by 5 bases, and the sequence between their germline boundaries is 13 bases long. The source of the sample is a study of blood T cell repertoires in COVID-19 (dated by TCRdb to about 2020). Background on the whole study: Samples from collaborators originated in the United States, Italy and Spain and spanned both the acute and convalescent phases of COVID-19. The material from the prospective study consisted of cDNA or gDNA derived from T cells, B-cell-depleted T cells, or PBMCs. Deeply sampled blood TCRbeta repertoires from subjects exposed to, actively infected with, or recovered from COVID-19 were included in the dataset. The repertoires were released in a freely available public database intended as a resource for research on the immune response to SARS-CoV-2. The samples were drawn from two sources: the first 160 participants of the ongoing ImmuneRACE study, and some 1,300 subjects contributed by 6 global collaborators. Nearly every sample came with metadata listing a de-identified subject ID, COVID-19 status, age in years and sex. Where available, HLA class I and class II types were obtained from metadata supplied by the sample provider rather than from assay-based typing.

The investigation overall reported the following: How much clinical and demographic metadata was included differed by source and by participant, and the metadata was provided uncurated.

This clonotype was sampled from a man aged 60-69 years with acute or convalescent COVID-19. The chain is encoded by TRBV7-9 joined to TRBJ1-5; the D gene is perhaps TRBD1, on 6 matching bases. Sample: peripheral blood. The DNA sequence is as follows: TGTGCCAGCAGCTTACTAGGACAGAAGGATCAGCCCCAGCATTTT. Its coded protein is CASSLLGQKDQPQHF.